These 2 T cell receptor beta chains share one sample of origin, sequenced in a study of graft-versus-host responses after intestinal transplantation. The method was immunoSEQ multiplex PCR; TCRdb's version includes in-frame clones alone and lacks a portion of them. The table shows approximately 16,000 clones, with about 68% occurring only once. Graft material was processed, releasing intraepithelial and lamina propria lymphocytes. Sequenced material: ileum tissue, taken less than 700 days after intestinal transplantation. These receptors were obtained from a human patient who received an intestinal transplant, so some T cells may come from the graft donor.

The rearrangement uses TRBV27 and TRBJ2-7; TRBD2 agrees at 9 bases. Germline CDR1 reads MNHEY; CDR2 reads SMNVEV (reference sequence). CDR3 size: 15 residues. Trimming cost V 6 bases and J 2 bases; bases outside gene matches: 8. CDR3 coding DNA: TGTGCCAGCAGCCGAGCGGGGGGAGATACCTACGAGCAGTACTTC. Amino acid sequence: CASSRAGGDTYEQYF.

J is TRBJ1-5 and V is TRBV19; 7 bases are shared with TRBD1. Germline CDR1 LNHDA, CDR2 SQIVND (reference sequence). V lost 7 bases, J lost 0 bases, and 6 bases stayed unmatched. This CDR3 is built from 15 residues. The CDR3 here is CASTDRAISNQPQHF. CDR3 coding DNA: TGTGCCAGTACTGACAGGGCTATTAGCAATCAGCCCCAGCATTTT.